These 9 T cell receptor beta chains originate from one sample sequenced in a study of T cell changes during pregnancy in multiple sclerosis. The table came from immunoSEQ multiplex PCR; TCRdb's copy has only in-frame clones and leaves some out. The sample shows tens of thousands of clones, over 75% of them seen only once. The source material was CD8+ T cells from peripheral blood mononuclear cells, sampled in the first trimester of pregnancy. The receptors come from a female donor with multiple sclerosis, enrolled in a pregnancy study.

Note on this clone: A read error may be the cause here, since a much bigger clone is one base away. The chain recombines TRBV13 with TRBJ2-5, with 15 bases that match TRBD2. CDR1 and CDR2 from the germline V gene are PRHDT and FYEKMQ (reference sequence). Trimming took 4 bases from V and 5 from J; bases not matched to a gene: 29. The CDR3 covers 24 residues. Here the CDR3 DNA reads TGTGCCAGCAGCTCGACACCAGGGGAATTCGGACTAGCGGGAGGGCCCAACCTTATCGAGACCCAGTACTTC. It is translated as CASSSTPGEFGLAGGPNLIETQYF.

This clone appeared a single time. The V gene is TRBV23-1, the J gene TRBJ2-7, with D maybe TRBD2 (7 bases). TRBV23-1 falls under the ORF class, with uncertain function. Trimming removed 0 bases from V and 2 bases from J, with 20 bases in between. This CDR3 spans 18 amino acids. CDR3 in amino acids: CASSQSPEGGGDTYEQYF. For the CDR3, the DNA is TGCGCCAGCAGTCAATCCCCGGAGGGAGGGGGTGACACCTACGAGCAGTACTTC.

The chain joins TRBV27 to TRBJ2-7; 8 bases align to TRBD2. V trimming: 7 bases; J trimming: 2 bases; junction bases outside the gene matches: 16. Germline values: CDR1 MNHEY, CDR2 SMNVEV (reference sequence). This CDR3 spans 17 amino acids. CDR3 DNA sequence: TGTGCCAGCACCTCCCATTGGGTTGGCGGGAGGCCCTACGAGCAGTACTTC. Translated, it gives CASTSHWVGGRPYEQYF.

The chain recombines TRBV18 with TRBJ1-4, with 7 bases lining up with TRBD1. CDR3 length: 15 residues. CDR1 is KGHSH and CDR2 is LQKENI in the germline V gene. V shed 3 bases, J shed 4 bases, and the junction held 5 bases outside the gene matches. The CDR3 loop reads CASSPQDRFNEKLFF. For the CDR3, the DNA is TGTGCCAGCTCACCTCAGGACAGGTTTAATGAAAAACTGTTTTTT.

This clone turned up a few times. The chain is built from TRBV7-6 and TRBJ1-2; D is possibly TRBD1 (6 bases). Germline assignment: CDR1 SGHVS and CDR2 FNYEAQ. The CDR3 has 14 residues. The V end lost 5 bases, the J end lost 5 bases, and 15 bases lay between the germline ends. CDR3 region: CASSPFNRVYGYTF. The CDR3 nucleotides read TGTGCCAGCAGCCCCTTTAACAGGGTATATGGCTACACCTTC.

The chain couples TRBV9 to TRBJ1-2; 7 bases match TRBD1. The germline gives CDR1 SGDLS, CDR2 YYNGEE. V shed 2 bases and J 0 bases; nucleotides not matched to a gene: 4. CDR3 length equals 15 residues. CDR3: CASSVGQASNYGYTF. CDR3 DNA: TGTGCCAGCAGCGTCGGACAGGCTTCTAACTATGGCTACACCTTC.

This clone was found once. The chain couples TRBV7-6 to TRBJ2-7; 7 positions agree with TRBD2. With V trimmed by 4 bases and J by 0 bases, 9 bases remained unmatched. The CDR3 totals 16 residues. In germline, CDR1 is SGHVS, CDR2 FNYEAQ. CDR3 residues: CASSSGMGGSSYEQYF. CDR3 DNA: TGTGCCAGCAGCTCCGGGATGGGCGGGAGCTCCTACGAGCAGTACTTC.

The CDR3 coding sequence is TGCACCAGCAGCCAAGATCCTCCCCCTAGTAATTACGGGGGGAAACAAGGCGGGACCCAGTACTTC. This translates into CTSSQDPPPSNYGGKQGGTQYF. This sequence joins TRBV1 and TRBJ2-5; the table gives TRBD2 as D, unverified against the DNA. TRBV1 is given as a pseudogene. This CDR3 comprises 22 residues.

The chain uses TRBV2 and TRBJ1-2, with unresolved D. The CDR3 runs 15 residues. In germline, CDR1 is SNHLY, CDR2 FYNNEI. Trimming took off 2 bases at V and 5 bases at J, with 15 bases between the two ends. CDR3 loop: CASSEWTAGVYGYTF. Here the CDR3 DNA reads TGTGCCAGCAGTGAATGGACGGCGGGAGTGTATGGCTACACCTTC.